This TCR beta chain appears in the sequencing data of a study of cytomegalovirus exposure and HLA in healthy donors. Study at large: When 350 to 400 donors were genotyped, approximately 81% of them were found to fall in the Caucasian-associated ancestry cluster. Findings and limits, study-wide: A cluster of highly shared sequence variants was likely a sequencing artifact. Rare TCR sequences predominated, though certain public TCRs were found in many donors.

On this clone: Antigen specificity is unknown.

PCR was performed using 60 Vbeta and 13 Jbeta primers. Authors' methods: An analysis performed later counted about 80 million unique TCR beta chains (roughly 11 million of them shared). Clones were read by immunoSEQ multiplex PCR, and TCRdb kept only the in-frame ones, dropping some. V and J calls and clone size follow that table, whereas D and trimming were derived from the DNA. The sample has some 180,000 clones; about four fifths are singletons. V was clipped by 7 bases and J by 8 bases, with 20 bases between them. Looked up from germline, CDR1 is LNHDA and CDR2 is SQIVND (reference sequence). The CDR3 runs to 14 residues.

The source material was PBMCs. This sequence was found in a woman younger than 45 in good health and CMV-seronegative. This sequence joins TRBV19 and TRBJ1-2, with a possible D match to TRBD1 (5 bases). CDR3 sequence reads: CASKKARVRSGYTF. CDR3 DNA: TGTGCCAGTAAGAAGGCCAGGGTACGAAGCGGCTACACCTTC.